These 26 T cell receptor beta chains share one sample of origin, sequenced in a study of CD8 T cells in Susac syndrome. 0.5 to 1 ug RNA was reverse transcribed with random hexamers. TCRdb reanalysed the immunoSEQ multiplex PCR reads using MiXCR and keeps one entry per CDR3 protein. The sample lists some 190,000 distinct CDR3 sequences, around 93% occurring once. Sample: CD4+ T cells from PBMCs. All receptors derive from a human donor with Susac syndrome.

This sequence joins TRBV9 and TRBJ2-7; D is perhaps TRBD2 (6 bases). This CDR3 is built from 14 residues. V was cut by 0 bases and J by 7 bases, with 14 bases left in between. The germline CDR1 and CDR2 sequences are SGDLS and YYNGEE. CDR3 amino acids: CASSVDPVGGEQYF. In DNA form, the CDR3 reads TGTGCCAGCAGCGTAGACCCGGTCGGGGGAGAGCAGTACTTC.

The genes are TRBV19 and TRBJ1-1; 8 bases fit TRBD1. From germline, CDR1 is LNHDA and CDR2 SQIVND (reference sequence). V lost 3 bases and J lost 7; bases outside the gene matches: 10. The CDR3 has 15 amino acids. The CDR3 spells CASSIATGAKSEAFF. CDR3 bases: TGTGCCAGTAGTATCGCGACAGGGGCGAAGAGTGAAGCTTTCTTT. The full variable domain, with the rest looked up from reference TRBV19 and TRBJ1-1, is DGGITQSPKYLFRKEGQNVTLSCEQNLNHDAMYWYRQDPGQGLRLIYYSQIVNDFQKGDIAEGYSVSREKKESFPLTVTSAQKNPTAFYLCASSIATGAKSEAFFGQGTRLTVV.

V usage is TRBV2 and J usage is TRBJ2-7, with 7 bases lining up with TRBD2. CDR1 SNHLY and CDR2 FYNNEI come from the germline V gene. The CDR3 is 13 residues long. V lost 5 bases, J lost 1 base, and 2 bases stayed unmatched. CDR3 region: CASSRDYSYEQYF. CDR3 nucleotide sequence: TGTGCCAGCAGTCGGGACTATTCCTACGAGCAGTACTTC.

The chain carries TRBV3-1 and TRBJ1-2; the D is unclear. V lost 0 bases, J lost 4 bases, and 12 bases lay in between. CDR1 is LGHDT and CDR2 is YNNKEL in the germline V gene (reference sequence). The CDR3 is 15 amino acids. Here the CDR3 DNA reads TGTGCCAGCAGCCAAGAAGCAGTGAAGATCTATGGCTACACCTTC. Translating it yields CASSQEAVKIYGYTF.

The rearrangement joins TRBV20-1 to TRBJ2-5; weak D call: TRBD2 (6 bases). Per the germline V gene, CDR1 is DFQATT and CDR2 is SNEGSKA (reference sequence). The germline V and J ends were trimmed by 5 bases and 5 bases, with 18 bases remaining between them. The CDR3 is 14 amino acids. The CDR3 reads CSAPPAGLGETQYF. The CDR3 nucleotides read TGCAGTGCTCCTCCAGCGGGCCTCGGGGAGACCCAGTACTTC.

This chain's CDR3 is CASSLEDSRKTQYF. For the CDR3, the DNA is TGTGCCAGCAGCTTGGAGGACTCCCGAAAGACCCAGTACTTC. V is TRBV5-4 and J is TRBJ2-5; perhaps TRBD2 as D (5 bases). This CDR3 has 14 amino acids. V lost 0 bases and J lost 6, with 12 bases in between. CDR1 and CDR2 (germline): SGHNT, YYREEE (reference sequence). The full variable domain, with the rest looked up from reference TRBV5-4 and TRBJ2-5, is ETGVTQSPTHLIKTRGQQVTLRCSSQSGHNTVSWYQQALGQGPQFIFQYYREEENGRGNFPPRFSGLQFPNYSSELNVNALELDDSALYLCASSLEDSRKTQYFGPGTRLLVL.

The chain uses TRBV7-2 and TRBJ2-1, with D maybe TRBD1 (6 bases). Trimming cost V 6 bases and J 7 bases, with 16 bases left between them. The CDR3 is 14 amino acids. From germline, CDR1 is SGHTA and CDR2 FQGNSA. The CDR3 nucleotides read TGTGCCAGCAGGTCTATACAGGGTTTTAATGAGCAGTTCTTC. Translated: CASRSIQGFNEQFF.

The J gene is TRBJ2-2, the V gene TRBV20-1, with a tentative D call TRBD2 (7 bases). Trimming left V 6 bases short and J 5 bases short, with 19 bases between. This CDR3 is built from 15 residues. Germline loops: CDR1 DFQATT, CDR2 SNEGSKA (reference sequence). CDR3 bases: TGCAGTGCCCCCTCGAGGGGGGGCAGAACCGGGGAGCTGTTTTTT. It is translated as CSAPSRGGRTGELFF.

The gene calls are TRBV29-1 and TRBJ2-1; TRBD2 matches 12 bases. The CDR3 contains 14 residues. Germline CDR1 is SQVTM and CDR2 is ANQGSEA. The trim removed 3 bases at V and 10 bases at J, leaving 7 bases unmatched. The CDR3 sequence: CSVEGLAGIGEQFF. CDR3 bases: TGCAGCGTTGAGGGACTAGCGGGTATAGGGGAGCAGTTCTTC.

V usage is TRBV10-2 and J usage is TRBJ2-1; 8 bases are a match to TRBD1. The V and J ends lost 4 bases and 13 bases, in that order; junction bases with no gene match: 6. This CDR3 spans 12 amino acids. Germline-derived CDR1 and CDR2 are WSHSY and SAAADI. CDR3 bases: TGCGCCAGCAGTGTAGATACAGGGGGACAGTTCTTC. Protein: CASSVDTGGQFF.

This chain joins TRBV4-3 and TRBJ1-1; D gene ambiguous. Deletions cut 3 bases from V and 5 bases from J, with 13 bases between. The CDR3 runs to 14 residues. Germline CDR1 reads LGHNA; CDR2 reads YSLEER. CDR3 loop: CASSQSSEGTEAFF. The CDR3 bases are TGCGCCAGCAGCCAGAGTTCAGAGGGAACTGAAGCTTTCTTT.

The V gene is TRBV6-2 or TRBV6-3, the J gene TRBJ2-3, with 14 bases lining up with TRBD2. CDR1 is MNHEY and CDR2 is SVGEGT in the germline V gene. There are 17 residues in the CDR3. Trimming removed 6 bases from V and 6 bases from J; junction bases left unmatched: 11. In nucleotides, the CDR3 is TGTGCCAGCAGACCTGGGACTAGCGGGGGCCAAAGGGATACGCAGTATTTT. It is translated as CASRPGTSGGQRDTQYF.

The rearrangement uses TRBV12-3 or TRBV12-4 and TRBJ1-3; D unresolved. The CDR3 covers 12 residues. V lost 3 bases to trimming and J lost 12 bases, with 12 bases between them. CDR3 loop: CASSFNLAGIYF. The DNA for the CDR3 is TGTGCCAGCAGTTTTAATCTCGCCGGCATATATTTT.

The J gene is TRBJ1-1, the V gene TRBV20-1; D ambiguous. With 3 bases removed from V and 1 base from J, the gap between germline ends came to 12 bases. The CDR3 has 14 residues. The germline V gene has CDR1 DFQATT and CDR2 SNEGSKA (reference sequence). The CDR3 here is CSARRGGPNTEAFF. In nucleotides, the CDR3 is TGCAGTGCTAGGAGAGGAGGCCCGAACACTGAAGCTTTCTTT.

The chain joins TRBV30 to TRBJ2-7, with TRBD1 identical over 10 bases. Unmatched junction bases numbered 2, after V lost 3 bases and J lost 3 bases. The germline V gene encodes CDR1 GTSNPN and CDR2 SVGIG (reference sequence). The CDR3 has 13 residues. The CDR3 loop reads CAWSGDRGYEQYF. DNA of the CDR3: TGTGCCTGGAGCGGGGACAGGGGCTACGAGCAGTACTTC.

This chain joins TRBV4-2 and TRBJ1-6; possibly TRBD1 for D (5 bases). Germline V CDR1 and CDR2: LGHNA, YNFKEQ. CDR3 size: 15 residues. Trimming took 0 bases from V and 5 from J, leaving 8 bases between them. DNA for the CDR3: TGTGCCAGCAGCCAAGAACCCAGGGATAATTCACCCCTCCACTTT. As protein: CASSQEPRDNSPLHF.

The J gene is TRBJ1-1, the V gene TRBV28, with TRBD1 identical over 8 bases. CDR1 and CDR2 (germline): MDHEN, SYDVKM. V lost 3 bases, J lost 10 bases, and 7 bases stayed unmatched. The CDR3 is 13 amino acids. CDR3 nucleotide sequence: TGTGCCAGCAGTTTCGGGCAGGGGGCGGGAGCTTTCTTT. This sequence encodes CASSFGQGAGAFF.

DNA for the CDR3: TGTGCCAGCTCACCGACGGTCCCAAGGGGGCTGAACACTGAAGCTTTCTTT. As protein: CASSPTVPRGLNTEAFF. The V gene is TRBV18, the J gene TRBJ1-1, with 7 bases identical to TRBD1. The V gene end was trimmed by 3 bases and the J gene end by 0 bases; junction bases not matched to a gene: 10. Germline CDR1 and CDR2: KGHSH and LQKENI. There are 17 residues in the CDR3.

This clonotype was seen more than once but under ten times. The J gene is TRBJ1-5, the V gene TRBV6-1; D is possibly TRBD1 (6 bases). The CDR3 totals 15 residues. The V and J ends lost 0 bases and 1 base respectively, with 7 bases between them. From germline, CDR1 is MNHNS and CDR2 SASEGT. The CDR3 DNA sequence: TGTGCCAGCAGTGAAGCAGGGGGAAGCAATCAGCCCCAGCATTTT. Translation gives CASSEAGGSNQPQHF.

J is TRBJ1-1 and V is TRBV7-2; D is uncertain. Trimming removed 5 bases at V and 3 bases at J, with 13 bases between. The CDR3 runs to 14 residues. Germline CDR1 SGHTA, CDR2 FQGNSA. CDR3 DNA: TGTGCCAGCAGCGCTCGGCCCGGGGACACTGAAGCTTTCTTT. Encoded protein: CASSARPGDTEAFF. Supplemented by reference TRBV7-2 and TRBJ1-1, the full variable domain reads GAGVSQSPSNKVTEKGKDVELRCDPISGHTALYWYRQSLGQGLEFLIYFQGNSAPDKSGLPSDRFSAERTGGSVSTLTIQRTQQEDSAVYLCASSARPGDTEAFFGQGTRLTVV.

This chain's CDR3 is CASSEDRGLTDTQYF. The CDR3 nucleotides read TGTGCCAGCAGCGAGGACAGGGGGCTGACAGATACGCAGTATTTT. V usage is TRBV11-2 and J usage is TRBJ2-3, with 11 bases identical to TRBD1. The V segment lost 5 bases and the J segment 3 bases; nucleotides outside the gene matches: 4. The germline CDR1 and CDR2 sequences are SGHAT and FQNNGV. CDR3 length: 15 amino acids.

The chain recombines TRBV5-4 with TRBJ2-5; possible D gene TRBD1, 6 bases. The CDR3 covers 15 residues. The V gene lost 0 bases and the J gene lost 3 bases, with 12 bases spanning the gap. The germline V gene has CDR1 SGHNT and CDR2 YYREEE (reference sequence). The chain's CDR3 is CASSLAQGREETQYF. For the CDR3, the DNA is TGTGCCAGCAGCTTGGCACAGGGAAGGGAAGAGACCCAGTACTTC.

The rearrangement joins TRBV7-9 to TRBJ1-1, with D perhaps TRBD1 (6 bases). V shed 0 bases and J shed 5 bases, with 10 bases lying between them. Germline values: CDR1 SEHNR, CDR2 FQNEAQ (reference sequence). The CDR3 totals 14 residues. The CDR3 spells CASSLAGGQTEAFF. For the CDR3, the DNA is TGTGCCAGCAGCTTAGCTGGGGGGCAAACTGAAGCTTTCTTT.

This rearrangement joins TRBV24-1 to TRBJ2-1; TRBD2 matches at 13 bases. The CDR3 is made up of 16 amino acids. The V and J ends lost 2 bases and 6 bases, in that order; junction bases with no gene match: 3. Germline values: CDR1 KGHDR, CDR2 SFDVKD. CDR3 in amino acids: CATSDYGTSGTNEQFF. The CDR3 DNA reads TGTGCCACCAGTGATTACGGGACTAGCGGGACCAATGAGCAGTTCTTC.

The chain uses TRBV28 and TRBJ2-5, with TRBD2 as a possible D gene (5 bases). CDR3 size: 12 residues. Germline lookup yields CDR1 MDHEN and CDR2 SYDVKM. V lost 6 bases to trimming and J lost 7 bases, with 12 bases between them. The DNA for the CDR3 is TGTGCCAGCAGGGCGCCCGCGGGGACCCAGTACTTC. Amino acids: CASRAPAGTQYF.

In this sample, this clonotype turned up once. The V and J genes are TRBV27 and TRBJ2-5, with TRBD1 matching 8 bases. In germline, CDR1 is MNHEY, CDR2 SMNVEV (reference sequence). V trimming: 3 bases; J trimming: 4 bases; junction bases outside the gene matches: 13. The CDR3 extends over 17 amino acids. The CDR3 nucleotides are TGTGCCAGCAGTTTGGGGACAGGCTTGCCCGAGGGAGAGACCCAGTACTTC. This encodes CASSLGTGLPEGETQYF.